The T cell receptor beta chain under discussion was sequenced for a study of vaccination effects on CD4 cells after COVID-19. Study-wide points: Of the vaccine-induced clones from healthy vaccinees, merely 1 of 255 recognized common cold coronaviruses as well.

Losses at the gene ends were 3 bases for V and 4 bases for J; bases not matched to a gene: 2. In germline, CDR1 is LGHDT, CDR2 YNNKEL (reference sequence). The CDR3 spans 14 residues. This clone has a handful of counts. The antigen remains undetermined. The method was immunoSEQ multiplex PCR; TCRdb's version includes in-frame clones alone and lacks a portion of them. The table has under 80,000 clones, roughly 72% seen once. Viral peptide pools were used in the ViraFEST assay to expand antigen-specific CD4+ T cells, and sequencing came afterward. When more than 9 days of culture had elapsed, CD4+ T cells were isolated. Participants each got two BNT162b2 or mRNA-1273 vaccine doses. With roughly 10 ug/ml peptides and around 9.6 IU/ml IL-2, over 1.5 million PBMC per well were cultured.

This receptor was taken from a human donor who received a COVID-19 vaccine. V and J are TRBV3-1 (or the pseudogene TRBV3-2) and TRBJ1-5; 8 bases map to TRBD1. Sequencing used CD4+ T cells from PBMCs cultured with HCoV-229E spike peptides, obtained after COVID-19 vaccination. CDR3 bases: TGTGCCAGCAGCCAGGACAGGGCTAATCAGCCCCAGCATTTT. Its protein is CASSQDRANQPQHF.